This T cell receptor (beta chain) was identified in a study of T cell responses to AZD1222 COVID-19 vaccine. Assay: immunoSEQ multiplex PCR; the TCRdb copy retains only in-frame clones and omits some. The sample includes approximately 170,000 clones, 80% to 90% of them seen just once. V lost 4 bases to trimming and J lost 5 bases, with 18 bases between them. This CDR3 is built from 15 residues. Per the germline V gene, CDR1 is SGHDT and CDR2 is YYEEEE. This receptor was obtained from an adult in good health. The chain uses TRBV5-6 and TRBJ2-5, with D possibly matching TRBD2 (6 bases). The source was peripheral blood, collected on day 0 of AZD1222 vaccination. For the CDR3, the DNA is TGTGCCAGCAGCCCCCCTGGGGGGTTCAGGGAGACCCAGTACTTC. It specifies CASSPPGGFRETQYF.